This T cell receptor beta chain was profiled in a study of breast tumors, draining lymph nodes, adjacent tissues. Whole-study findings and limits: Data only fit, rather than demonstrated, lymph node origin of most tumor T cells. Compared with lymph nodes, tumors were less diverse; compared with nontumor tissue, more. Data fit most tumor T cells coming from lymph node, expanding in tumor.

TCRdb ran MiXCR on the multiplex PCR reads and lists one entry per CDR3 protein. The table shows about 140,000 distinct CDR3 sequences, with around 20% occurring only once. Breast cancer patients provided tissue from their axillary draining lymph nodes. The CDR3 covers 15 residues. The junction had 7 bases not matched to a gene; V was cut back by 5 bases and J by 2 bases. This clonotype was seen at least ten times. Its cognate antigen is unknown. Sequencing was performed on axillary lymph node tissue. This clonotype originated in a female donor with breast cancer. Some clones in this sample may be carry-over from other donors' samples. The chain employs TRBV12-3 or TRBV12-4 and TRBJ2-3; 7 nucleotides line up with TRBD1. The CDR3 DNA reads TGTGCCAGCAGTACCCGACAGGGAGACACAGATACGCAGTATTTT. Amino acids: CASSTRQGDTDTQYF.